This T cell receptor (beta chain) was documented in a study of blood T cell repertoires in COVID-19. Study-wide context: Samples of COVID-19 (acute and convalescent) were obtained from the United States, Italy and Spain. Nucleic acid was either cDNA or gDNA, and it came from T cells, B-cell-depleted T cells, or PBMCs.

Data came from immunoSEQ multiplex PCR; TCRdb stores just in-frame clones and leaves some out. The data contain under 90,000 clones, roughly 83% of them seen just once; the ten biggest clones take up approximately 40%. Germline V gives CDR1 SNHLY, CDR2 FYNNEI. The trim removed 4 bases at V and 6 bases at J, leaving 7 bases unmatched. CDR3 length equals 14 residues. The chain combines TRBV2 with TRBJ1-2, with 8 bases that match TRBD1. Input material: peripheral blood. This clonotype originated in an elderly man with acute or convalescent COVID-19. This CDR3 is CASSGTGSGHGYTF. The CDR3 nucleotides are TGTGCCAGCAGTGGGACAGGGAGTGGTCATGGCTACACCTTC.